A selection of T cell receptor beta chains follows, all from one sample in a study of blood T cell repertoires in COVID-19. TCRdb's table, derived via immunoSEQ multiplex PCR, lists solely in-frame clones and lacks some. The sample consists of over 95,000 clones, about four fifths of them appearing once. Specimen: peripheral blood. The receptors were gathered from an elderly woman with active or convalescent COVID-19. CDR3s include the opening cysteine and the closing phenylalanine or tryptophan. The order of the fields is clone size, D gene, J gene, V gene, CDR3 DNA, CDR3 protein. A D gene is named only where the DNA matches it firmly. Not every row has a clone size; where given, it reads once, few, many or a size class.

size: -
D: -
J: TRBJ2-7
V: TRBV6-5
DNA: TGTGCCAGCAGTCCTCTAGGCCCTACCTACGAGCAGTACTTC
CDR3: CASSPLGPTYEQYF

size: -
D: -
J: TRBJ2-2
V: TRBV10-3
DNA: TGTGCCATCAGTGATGGAGGACGGGGAACCGGGGAGCTGTTTTTT
CDR3: CAISDGGRGTGELFF

size: -
D: TRBD1
J: TRBJ2-1
V: TRBV6-5
DNA: TGTGCCAGCACCTGGACAGGATACAATGAGCAGTTCTTC
CDR3: CASTWTGYNEQFF

size: -
D: TRBD1
J: TRBJ1-5
V: TRBV7-8
DNA: TGTGCCAGCAGCTCCGGGACAGTTTTTGGCAATCAGCCCCAGCATTTT
CDR3: CASSSGTVFGNQPQHF

size: -
D: TRBD2
J: TRBJ2-7
V: TRBV7-3
DNA: TGTGCCAGCAGCTTAGGGCCCGTTTGGCTAGCGGGAACCTACGAGCAGTACTTC
CDR3: CASSLGPVWLAGTYEQYF

size: -
D: TRBD2
J: TRBJ2-3
V: TRBV10-1
DNA: TGCGCCAGCAGTGGAAGCGGGGGGAGCGGGGGGAGCACAGATACGCAGTATTTT
CDR3: CASSGSGGSGGSTDTQYF

size: -
D: TRBD1
J: TRBJ2-7
V: TRBV18
DNA: TGTGCCAGCTCACCACCTGGTCTCGGACAGGAAGATGGTATTAGTGACGAGCAGTACTTC
CDR3: CASSPPGLGQEDGISDEQYF

size: -
D: TRBD2
J: TRBJ2-2
V: TRBV6-6
DNA: TGTGCCACCTCTCGGGGAGGGGACGGACGAGGGGAGCTGTTTTTT
CDR3: CATSRGGDGRGELFF

size: -
D: -
J: TRBJ2-2
V: TRBV7-9
DNA: TGTGCCAGCAGCTTCTCCACCGGGGAGCTGTTTTTT
CDR3: CASSFSTGELFF

size: -
D: -
J: TRBJ2-1
V: TRBV7-3
DNA: TGTGCCAGCAGCTTAGAGGTCAGCAGGGTACTATCCTACAATGAGCAGTTCTTC
CDR3: CASSLEVSRVLSYNEQFF

size: -
D: TRBD2
J: TRBJ2-7
V: TRBV7-3
DNA: TGTGCCAGCAGCCCTGGGAGGGGCGTCTACGAGCAGTACTTC
CDR3: CASSPGRGVYEQYF

size: -
D: TRBD1
J: TRBJ1-2
V: TRBV9
DNA: TGTGCCAGCAGCGTATACGACAGGGTTGGCACCTATGGCTACACCTTC
CDR3: CASSVYDRVGTYGYTF

size: -
D: -
J: TRBJ2-3
V: TRBV11-2
DNA: TGTGCCAGCAGCTTAGGAATTAGCGGCCCCACAGATACGCAGTATTTT
CDR3: CASSLGISGPTDTQYF

size: -
D: -
J: TRBJ2-7
V: TRBV9
DNA: TGTGCCAGCAGCGCGACAGGTCCCTCGGAGGAGCAGTACTTC
CDR3: CASSATGPSEEQYF

size: -
D: TRBD2
J: TRBJ2-1
V: TRBV19
DNA: TGTGCCAGTAGTATTACTAGCGGGAGGGAGCAGTTCTTC
CDR3: CASSITSGREQFF

size: -
D: TRBD1
J: TRBJ1-2
V: TRBV3-1/TRBV3-2
DNA: TGTGCCAGCAGGCTTATAACGGGAGGGGGACAGGGTTCCGGCTACACCTTC
CDR3: CASRLITGGGQGSGYTF

size: -
D: -
J: TRBJ2-7
V: TRBV2
DNA: TGTGCCAGCAGTGACCGGGGGAGGACGTACGAGCAGTACTTC
CDR3: CASSDRGRTYEQYF

size: -
D: -
J: TRBJ1-2
V: TRBV20-1
DNA: TGCAGTGCTAGCGATCGCGAAGGCTACACCTTC
CDR3: CSASDREGYTF

size: -
D: TRBD2
J: TRBJ2-5
V: TRBV7-9
DNA: TGTGCCAGCAGTCTGACTAGCGGAAAAGAGACCCAGTACTTC
CDR3: CASSLTSGKETQYF

size: -
D: TRBD1
J: TRBJ2-2
V: TRBV24-1
DNA: TGTGCCACCAGTGACCCGGACAGGGCCGGGGAGCTGTTTTTT
CDR3: CATSDPDRAGELFF

size: -
D: -
J: TRBJ1-3
V: TRBV21-1
DNA: TGTGCCAGCAGCAAAGTGGCCGCTCCGGGGAGAAACACCATATATTTT
CDR3: CASSKVAAPGRNTIYF

size: -
D: TRBD1
J: TRBJ1-1
V: TRBV6-4
DNA: TGTGCCAGCAGTGAACAGGGGGGGACCACTGAAGCTTTCTTT
CDR3: CASSEQGGTTEAFF

size: once
D: -
J: TRBJ2-1
V: TRBV5-1
DNA: TGCGCCAGCATGCGTGGGGCCGAAAATTACAATGAGCAGTTCTTC
CDR3: CASMRGAENYNEQFF

size: -
D: TRBD2
J: TRBJ2-5
V: TRBV9
DNA: TGTGCCAGCAGCAAAGGACTAGCGGGCGGGGCCCAGTACTTC
CDR3: CASSKGLAGGAQYF

size: -
D: TRBD2
J: TRBJ2-7
V: TRBV7-2
DNA: TGTGCCAGCAGCTCAACGGGAGGTCTTAACGAGCAGTACTTC
CDR3: CASSSTGGLNEQYF

size: -
D: -
J: TRBJ2-5
V: TRBV5-1
DNA: TGTGCCAGCAGCTTGGACCGGGCCCAGTACTTC
CDR3: CASSLDRAQYF

size: few
D: TRBD1
J: TRBJ1-5
V: TRBV5-5
DNA: TGTGCCAGCAGCATGACAGGGAGGTTCGATCAGCCCCAGCATTTT
CDR3: CASSMTGRFDQPQHF

size: once
D: TRBD2
J: TRBJ2-2
V: TRBV9
DNA: TGTGCCAGCAGCGCTGTAGCGGGATCCGGGGAGCTGTTTTTT
CDR3: CASSAVAGSGELFF

size: once
D: TRBD1
J: TRBJ2-7
V: TRBV19
DNA: TGTGCCAGTAGTGCGCCGGGACAGGGTTCCTACGAGCAGTACTTC
CDR3: CASSAPGQGSYEQYF

size: -
D: TRBD1
J: TRBJ2-2
V: TRBV24-1
DNA: TGTGCCACCCGTGACAGGGCGACCGGGGAGCTGTTTTTT
CDR3: CATRDRATGELFF

size: -
D: -
J: TRBJ1-4
V: TRBV5-1
DNA: TGCGCCAGCAGCCGCCTACAGGGAACTAATGAAAAACTGTTTTTT
CDR3: CASSRLQGTNEKLFF

size: once
D: -
J: TRBJ1-2
V: TRBV6-2/TRBV6-3
DNA: TGTGCCAGCAGTTATCGCCGCGGGGAGTATGGCTACACCTTC
CDR3: CASSYRRGEYGYTF

size: -
D: -
J: TRBJ2-1
V: TRBV4-2
DNA: TGTGCCAGCAGCCAAGGGGCCGGGAGCTGGAATGAGCAGTTCTTC
CDR3: CASSQGAGSWNEQFF

size: -
D: TRBD1
J: TRBJ2-1
V: TRBV18
DNA: TGTGCCAGCTCAGGTCGCTCCACAGGGGGTAATGAGCAGTTCTTC
CDR3: CASSGRSTGGNEQFF

size: -
D: TRBD1
J: TRBJ1-1
V: TRBV5-1
DNA: TGCGCCAGCAGCTTGGTATATGGGACAGGGGTCCTTTCGAACACTGAAGCTTTCTTT
CDR3: CASSLVYGTGVLSNTEAFF

size: -
D: TRBD2
J: TRBJ2-3
V: TRBV7-2
DNA: TGTGCCAGCAGCCTAGGACTAGCGGGAGTTTATACGCAGTATTTT
CDR3: CASSLGLAGVYTQYF

size: few
D: TRBD1
J: TRBJ1-1
V: TRBV6-6
DNA: TGTGCCAGCAGTCCCGGGACAGGGGGTATACAGTCGAACACTGAAGCTTTCTTT
CDR3: CASSPGTGGIQSNTEAFF

size: -
D: -
J: TRBJ2-7
V: TRBV6-2/TRBV6-3
DNA: TGTGCCAGCAGTTACCTGGGGGCGAGCTCGTACGAGCAGTACTTC
CDR3: CASSYLGASSYEQYF

size: once
D: TRBD1
J: TRBJ2-6
V: TRBV15
DNA: TGTGCCACCAGCAGGGAAGACAGGGCTGGGGCCAACGTCCTGACTTTC
CDR3: CATSREDRAGANVLTF

size: -
D: -
J: TRBJ2-2
V: TRBV19
DNA: TGTGCCAGTAGTAACCTCAGGGGAATGGAGACTAACACCGGGGAGCTGTTTTTT
CDR3: CASSNLRGMETNTGELFF

size: -
D: TRBD1
J: TRBJ1-2
V: TRBV10-3
DNA: TGTGCCATCAGGGACAGGGTTAGGAACTATGGCTACACCTTC
CDR3: CAIRDRVRNYGYTF

size: -
D: TRBD1
J: TRBJ2-3
V: TRBV5-1
DNA: TGCGCCAGCAGCTTGTCAGTTGGGACAGAGGGAGATACGCAGTATTTT
CDR3: CASSLSVGTEGDTQYF

size: -
D: TRBD1
J: TRBJ1-3
V: TRBV6-5
DNA: TGTGCCAGCGTGACCGGGACAGCCGGAAACACCATATATTTT
CDR3: CASVTGTAGNTIYF

size: -
D: TRBD1
J: TRBJ2-2
V: TRBV10-1
DNA: TGCGCCAGCGGCCCGGGACAGGGGGCGGTGCCCGGGGAGCTGTTTTTT
CDR3: CASGPGQGAVPGELFF

size: -
D: TRBD2
J: TRBJ2-1
V: TRBV19
DNA: TGTGCCAGTCCGTACGCGGGGTGGAGATGGACTAGCGGGAGGGCCATCGATGAGCAGTTCTTC
CDR3: CASPYAGWRWTSGRAIDEQFF

size: -
D: -
J: TRBJ1-2
V: TRBV24-1
DNA: TGTGCCACCAGTACAGGGTCGATGAACTATGGCTACACCTTC
CDR3: CATSTGSMNYGYTF

size: -
D: -
J: TRBJ2-7
V: TRBV5-1
DNA: TGTGCCAGCAGCTTGGAGCCCTACGAGCAGTACTTC
CDR3: CASSLEPYEQYF

size: -
D: TRBD2
J: TRBJ2-7
V: TRBV9
DNA: TGTGCCAGCAGCGTACAAGCGGGAGGAGGTCCCTACGAGCAGTACTTC
CDR3: CASSVQAGGGPYEQYF

size: -
D: TRBD1
J: TRBJ2-1
V: TRBV29-1
DNA: TGCAGCGTTGATCGTACAGGGGGCCATGAGCAGTTCTTC
CDR3: CSVDRTGGHEQFF

size: -
D: -
J: TRBJ2-7
V: TRBV5-4
DNA: TGTGCCAGCAGCCGAACCGGACTGGATAGCTACGAGCAGTACTTC
CDR3: CASSRTGLDSYEQYF

size: -
D: TRBD2
J: TRBJ2-7
V: TRBV11-2
DNA: TGTGCCAGCAGCTTAACTAGCGGGAGCCCTATTTCCTACGAGCAGTACTTC
CDR3: CASSLTSGSPISYEQYF

size: -
D: TRBD2
J: TRBJ2-1
V: TRBV9
DNA: TGTGCCAGCAGCGTAGGGACTAGCGGCAATGAGCAGTTCTTC
CDR3: CASSVGTSGNEQFF

size: -
D: TRBD2
J: TRBJ2-1
V: TRBV7-2
DNA: TGTGCCAGCAGCTTGGCAGCGGGGACCTACAATGAGCAGTTCTTC
CDR3: CASSLAAGTYNEQFF

size: -
D: -
J: TRBJ1-6
V: TRBV5-1
DNA: TGCGCCAGCAGCTTGAAATCGGATTCACCCCTCCACTTT
CDR3: CASSLKSDSPLHF

size: once
D: TRBD1
J: TRBJ2-7
V: TRBV27
DNA: TGTGCCAGCAAGACAGGGCCGAAGAACTACGAGCAGTACTTC
CDR3: CASKTGPKNYEQYF

size: -
D: -
J: TRBJ2-1
V: TRBV24-1
DNA: TGTGCCACCAGTGATGATGCGGGTACTACCCAATACAATGAGCAGTTCTTC
CDR3: CATSDDAGTTQYNEQFF

size: -
D: TRBD1
J: TRBJ1-5
V: TRBV6-5
DNA: TGTGCCAGCGGGGGACAGCTCAATCAGCCCCAGCATTTT
CDR3: CASGGQLNQPQHF

size: few
D: -
J: TRBJ1-2
V: TRBV10-3
DNA: TGTGCCATCAGGGTGGAGGACTATGGCTACACCTTC
CDR3: CAIRVEDYGYTF

size: -
D: -
J: TRBJ1-2
V: TRBV4-1
DNA: TGCGCCAGCAGCCAAGAGGGAGGAGGTGGCTACACCTTC
CDR3: CASSQEGGGGYTF